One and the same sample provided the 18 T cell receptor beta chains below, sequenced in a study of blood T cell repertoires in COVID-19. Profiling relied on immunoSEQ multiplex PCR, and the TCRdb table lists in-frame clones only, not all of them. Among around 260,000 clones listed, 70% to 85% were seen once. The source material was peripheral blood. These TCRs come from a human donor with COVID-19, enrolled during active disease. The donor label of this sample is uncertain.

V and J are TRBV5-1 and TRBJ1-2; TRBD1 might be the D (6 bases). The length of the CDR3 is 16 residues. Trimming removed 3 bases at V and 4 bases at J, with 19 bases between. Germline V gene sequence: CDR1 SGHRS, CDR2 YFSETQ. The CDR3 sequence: CASSSFPRTEFYGYTF. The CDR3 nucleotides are TGCGCCAGCAGCTCTTTTCCAAGGACAGAGTTCTATGGCTACACCTTC.

In nucleotides, the CDR3 is TGTGCCAGCAGCCCACAGGTCGGAAAGACAGGGGGCGAGGAGACCCAGTACTTC. Translating gives CASSPQVGKTGGEETQYF. V gene TRBV7-2 combines with J gene TRBJ2-5; 10 bases fit TRBD1. The CDR3 runs to 18 residues. Germline loops: CDR1 SGHTA, CDR2 FQGNSA. The V gene end was trimmed by 5 bases and the J gene end by 5 bases; junction bases not matched to a gene: 17.

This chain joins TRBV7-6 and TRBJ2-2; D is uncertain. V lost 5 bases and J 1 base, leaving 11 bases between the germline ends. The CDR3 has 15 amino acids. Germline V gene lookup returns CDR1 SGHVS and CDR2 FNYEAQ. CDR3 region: CASSPTFGNTGELFF. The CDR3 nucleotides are TGTGCCAGCAGCCCAACCTTCGGGAACACCGGGGAGCTGTTTTTT.

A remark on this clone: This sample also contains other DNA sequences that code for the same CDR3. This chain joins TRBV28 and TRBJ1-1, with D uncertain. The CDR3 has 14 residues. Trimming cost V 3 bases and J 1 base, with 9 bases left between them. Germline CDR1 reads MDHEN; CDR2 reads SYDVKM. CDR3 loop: CASSFSRGNTEAFF. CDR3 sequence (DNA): TGTGCCAGCAGTTTCAGCCGGGGGAACACTGAAGCTTTCTTT. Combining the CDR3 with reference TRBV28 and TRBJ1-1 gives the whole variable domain DVKVTQSSRYLVKRTGEKVFLECVQDMDHENMFWYRQDPGLGLRLIYFSYDVKMKEKGDIPEGYSVSREKKERFSLILESASTNQTSMYLCASSFSRGNTEAFFGQGTRLTVV.

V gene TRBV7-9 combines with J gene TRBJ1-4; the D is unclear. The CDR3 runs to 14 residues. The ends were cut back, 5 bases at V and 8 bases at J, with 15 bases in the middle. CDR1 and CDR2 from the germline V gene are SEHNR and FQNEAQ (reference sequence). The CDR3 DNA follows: TGTGCCAGCAGCCCGGACTTACGAGCAGAAAAACTGTTTTTT. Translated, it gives CASSPDLRAEKLFF.

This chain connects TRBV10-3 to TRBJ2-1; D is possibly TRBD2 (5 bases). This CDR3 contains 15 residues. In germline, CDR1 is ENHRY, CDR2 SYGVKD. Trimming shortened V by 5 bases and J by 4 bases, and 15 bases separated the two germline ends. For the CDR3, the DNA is TGTGCCATCAGTCCTCAGACCGACTATTACAATGAGCAGTTCTTC. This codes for CAISPQTDYYNEQFF.

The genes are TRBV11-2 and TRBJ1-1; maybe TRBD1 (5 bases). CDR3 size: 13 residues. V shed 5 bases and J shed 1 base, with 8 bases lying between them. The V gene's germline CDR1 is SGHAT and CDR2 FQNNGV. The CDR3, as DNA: TGTGCCAGCAGCGAAGACAGGAACACTGAAGCTTTCTTT. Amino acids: CASSEDRNTEAFF. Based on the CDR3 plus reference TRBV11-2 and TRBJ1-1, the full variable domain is EAGVAQSPRYKIIEKRQSVAFWCNPISGHATLYWYQQILGQGPKLLIQFQNNGVVDDSQLPKDRFSAERLKGVDSTLKIQPAKLEDSAVYLCASSEDRNTEAFFGQGTRLTVV.

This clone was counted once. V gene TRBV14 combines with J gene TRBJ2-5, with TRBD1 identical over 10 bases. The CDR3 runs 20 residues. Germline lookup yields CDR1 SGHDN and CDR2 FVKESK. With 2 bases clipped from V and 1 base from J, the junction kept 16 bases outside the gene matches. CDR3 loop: CASSQTAPSGTGVLQETQYF. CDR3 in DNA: TGTGCCAGCAGCCAAACGGCCCCCTCCGGGACAGGGGTACTCCAAGAGACCCAGTACTTC.

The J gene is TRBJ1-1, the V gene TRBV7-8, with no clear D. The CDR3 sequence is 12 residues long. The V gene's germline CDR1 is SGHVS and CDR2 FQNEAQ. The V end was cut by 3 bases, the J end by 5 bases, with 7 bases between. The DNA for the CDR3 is TGTGCCAGCAGCTTGTGGAGTACTGAAGCTTTCTTT. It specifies CASSLWSTEAFF.

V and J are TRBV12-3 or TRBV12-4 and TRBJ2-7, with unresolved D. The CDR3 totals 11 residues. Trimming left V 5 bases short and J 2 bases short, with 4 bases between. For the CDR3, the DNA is TGTGCCAGCAGTCCCGCCTACGAGCAGTACTTC. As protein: CASSPAYEQYF.

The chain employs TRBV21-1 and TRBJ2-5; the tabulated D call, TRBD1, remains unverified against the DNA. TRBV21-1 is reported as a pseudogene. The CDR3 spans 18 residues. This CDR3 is CASSNGGDSFGQSETQYF. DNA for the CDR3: TGTGCCAGCAGCAATGGGGGCGACAGCTTTGGGCAGTCAGAGACCCAGTACTTC.

This chain's CDR3 is CASSPYPRTDYSNQPQHF. CDR3 sequence (DNA): TGTGCCAGCAGCCCCTACCCCAGGACAGACTATAGCAATCAGCCCCAGCATTTT. This sequence joins TRBV6-2 or TRBV6-3 and TRBJ1-5; tentative D call: TRBD1 (6 bases). Per the germline V gene, CDR1 is MNHEY and CDR2 is SVGEGT. CDR3 length: 18 residues. Deletions cut 6 bases from V and 0 bases from J, with 21 bases between.

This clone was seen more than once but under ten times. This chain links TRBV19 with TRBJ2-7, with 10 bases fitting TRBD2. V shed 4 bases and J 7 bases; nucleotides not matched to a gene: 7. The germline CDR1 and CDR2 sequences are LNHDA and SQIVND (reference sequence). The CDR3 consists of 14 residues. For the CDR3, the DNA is TGTGCCAGTAGTACCCCGGGACTAGCGCTTGAGCAGTACTTC. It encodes CASSTPGLALEQYF. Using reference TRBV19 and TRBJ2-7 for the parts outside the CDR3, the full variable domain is DGGITQSPKYLFRKEGQNVTLSCEQNLNHDAMYWYRQDPGQGLRLIYYSQIVNDFQKGDIAEGYSVSREKKESFPLTVTSAQKNPTAFYLCASSTPGLALEQYFGPGTRLTVT.

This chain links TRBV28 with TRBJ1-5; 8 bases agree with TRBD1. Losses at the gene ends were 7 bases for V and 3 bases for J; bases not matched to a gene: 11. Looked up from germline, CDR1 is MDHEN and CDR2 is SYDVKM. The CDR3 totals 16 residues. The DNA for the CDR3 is TGTGCCAGCAAGGGAGGGGGGACAGGAGTCAATCAGCCCCAGCATTTT. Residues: CASKGGGTGVNQPQHF. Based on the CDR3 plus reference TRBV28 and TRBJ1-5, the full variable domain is DVKVTQSSRYLVKRTGEKVFLECVQDMDHENMFWYRQDPGLGLRLIYFSYDVKMKEKGDIPEGYSVSREKKERFSLILESASTNQTSMYLCASKGGGTGVNQPQHFGDGTRLSIL.

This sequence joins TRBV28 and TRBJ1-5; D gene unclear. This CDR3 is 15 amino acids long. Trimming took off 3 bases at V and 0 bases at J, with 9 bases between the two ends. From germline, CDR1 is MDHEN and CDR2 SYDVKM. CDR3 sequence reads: CASSFALYSNQPQHF. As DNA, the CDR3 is TGTGCCAGCAGTTTTGCGCTCTATAGCAATCAGCCCCAGCATTTT.

The CDR3 DNA reads TGTGCCAGCAGATACCGGGACAGCTACTCCTACGAGCAGTACTTC. Protein sequence: CASRYRDSYSYEQYF. The chain has TRBV6-4 and TRBJ2-7; 7 bases are a match to TRBD1. The CDR3 extends over 15 amino acids. The germline V gene has CDR1 MRHNA and CDR2 SNTAGT. Trimming at V came to 6 bases and at J to 0 bases, leaving 8 bases not matched to a gene.

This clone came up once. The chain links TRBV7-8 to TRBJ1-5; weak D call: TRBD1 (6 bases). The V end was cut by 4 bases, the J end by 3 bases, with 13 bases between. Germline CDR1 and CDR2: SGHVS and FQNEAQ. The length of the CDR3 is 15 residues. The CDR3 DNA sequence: TGTGCCAGCAGCTGGATGCAGGGGTACAATCAGCCCCAGCATTTT. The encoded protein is CASSWMQGYNQPQHF.

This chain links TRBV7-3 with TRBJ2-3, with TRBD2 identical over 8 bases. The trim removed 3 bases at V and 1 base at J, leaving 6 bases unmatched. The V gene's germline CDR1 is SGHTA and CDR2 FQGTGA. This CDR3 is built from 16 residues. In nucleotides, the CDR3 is TGTGCCAGCAGCTTCGATAGCGGGATTGGCACAGATACGCAGTATTTT. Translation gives CASSFDSGIGTDTQYF.